The 11 T cell receptor beta chains reported below all come from one sample, sequenced in a study of blood T cells in healthy people across ages. A second about 6 to 12 cycle PCR used barcoded and J-beta primers. TCRdb processed the 5' RACE reads anew with MiXCR; each CDR3 protein has one entry. The top ten clones hold 20% of a sample with about 730,000 distinct CDR3 sequences, roughly 45% of them seen once. Sequenced: blood. These receptors all come from a woman aged 55-69 years in good health.

The chain combines TRBV7-2 with TRBJ2-3; 12 nucleotides line up with TRBD2. The CDR3 covers 16 residues. Trimming took 6 bases from V and 7 from J; bases not matched to a gene: 11. Germline lookup yields CDR1 SGHTA and CDR2 FQGNSA. For the CDR3, the DNA is TGTGCCAGCAGAGAACTAGCGGGAGGAGATTTAAATACGCAGTATTTT. It specifies CASRELAGGDLNTQYF. The full variable domain, rest sourced from reference TRBV7-2 and TRBJ2-3, is GAGVSQSPSNKVTEKGKDVELRCDPISGHTALYWYRQSLGQGLEFLIYFQGNSAPDKSGLPSDRFSAERTGGSVSTLTIQRTQQEDSAVYLCASRELAGGDLNTQYFGPGTRLTVL.

The chain couples TRBV20-1 to TRBJ1-2; possible D gene TRBD1, 6 bases. Trimming took 3 bases from V and 4 from J, leaving 18 bases between them. The germline gives CDR1 DFQATT, CDR2 SNEGSKA (reference sequence). This CDR3 is 15 amino acids long. CDR3: CSARTYPGQIYGYTF. The CDR3 DNA is TGCAGTGCTAGGACTTATCCTGGACAGATCTATGGCTACACCTTC.

This clonotype has more than one count but fewer than ten. The J gene is TRBJ2-1, the V gene TRBV5-1; 9 bases agree with TRBD2. Germline CDR1 SGHRS, CDR2 YFSETQ. The junction had 5 bases not matched to a gene; V was cut back by 1 base and J by 3 bases. The CDR3 length is 16 residues. CDR3 in amino acids: CASSLNSGGLYNEQFF. CDR3 sequence (DNA): TGCGCCAGCAGCTTGAATAGCGGGGGCCTCTACAATGAGCAGTTCTTC.

V is TRBV6-6 and J is TRBJ1-1; the D gene is possibly TRBD1 (5 bases). Trimming left V 6 bases short and J 11 bases short, with 16 bases between. This CDR3 is 12 amino acids long. Germline assignment: CDR1 MNHNY and CDR2 SVGAGI (reference sequence). Here the CDR3 reads CASSGRGLEAFF. DNA for the CDR3: TGTGCCAGCAGCGGGAGGGGCCTCGAGGCTTTCTTT.

This clonotype was recorded many times. The chain links TRBV20-1 to TRBJ2-7, with 11 bases aligning to TRBD2. This CDR3 region has 14 residues. The J segment lost 3 bases and the V segment lost 5 bases, leaving 6 bases of the junction unmatched. Per the germline V gene, CDR1 is DFQATT and CDR2 is SNEGSKA (reference sequence). The CDR3 DNA reads as TGCAGTGCTGGTAGCGGGAGGGCCGTCTACGAGCAGTACTTC. Protein: CSAGSGRAVYEQYF.

About this clonotype: Being one base from a much bigger clone, this may be a read error. The CDR3 nucleotides are TGCAGCGTTGTCATAGGGGGAGGGACTAGCGGGAGGACGGGTGGCTACAATGAGCAGTTCTTC. It yields the protein CSVVIGGGTSGRTGGYNEQFF. This rearrangement joins TRBV29-1 to TRBJ2-1; 15 bases agree with TRBD2. The trim removed 4 bases at V and 3 bases at J, leaving 19 bases unmatched. This CDR3 spans 21 amino acids. CDR1 is SQVTM and CDR2 is ANQGSEA in the germline V gene.

Concerning this clonotype: At one of its ends the junction is not consistent with the germline gene, which may arise from a read error. The chain joins TRBV7-9 to TRBJ2-7; perhaps TRBD2 as D (7 bases). CDR1 is SEHNR and CDR2 is FQNEAQ in the germline V gene (reference sequence). This CDR3 has 15 residues. The chain's CDR3 is CASGFAGANTYEQYF. CDR3 nucleotides: TGTGCCAGCGGCTTCGCGGGGGCCAATACCTACGAGCAGTACTTC.

In its sample, this clonotype was seen a few times. V and J are TRBV12-3 or TRBV12-4 and TRBJ2-7; 8 bases map to TRBD1. V was pared by 6 bases and J by 0 bases, with 7 bases of the junction left unmatched. The CDR3 length is 15 residues. The DNA of the CDR3 is TGTGCCAGCAGAAAACAGGGGGTAGGCTCCTACGAGCAGTACTTC. Encoded protein: CASRKQGVGSYEQYF.

This clonotype was seen more than once but under ten times. V gene TRBV28 combines with J gene TRBJ2-7; the match to TRBD2 covers 9 bases. CDR1 MDHEN and CDR2 SYDVKM come from the germline V gene. V shed 7 bases and J 1 base; nucleotides not matched to a gene: 5. The CDR3 loop spans 14 amino acids. This CDR3 reads CASTAGGVSYEQYF. In DNA, the CDR3 is TGTGCCAGCACCGCGGGGGGGGTGTCCTACGAGCAGTACTTC.

The chain is built from TRBV28 and TRBJ2-5; maybe TRBD1 (6 bases). Germline-derived CDR1 and CDR2 are MDHEN and SYDVKM. The CDR3 is 17 amino acids. V lost 2 bases, J lost 5 bases, and 21 bases lay in between. The CDR3, as DNA: TGTGCCAGCAGTTTAGGTTTGGGGTTAGGGGGACATGAGACCCAGTACTTC. Its protein is CASSLGLGLGGHETQYF.

The rearrangement links TRBV9 to TRBJ2-4; D ambiguous. In germline, CDR1 is SGDLS, CDR2 YYNGEE. Trimming shortened V by 3 bases and J by 14 bases, and 21 bases separated the two germline ends. CDR3 length equals 14 residues. The CDR3 DNA is TGTGCCAGCAGCGCCGGGTCTGGTTCCAGCGAAGAGTACTTC. It is translated as CASSAGSGSSEEYF.